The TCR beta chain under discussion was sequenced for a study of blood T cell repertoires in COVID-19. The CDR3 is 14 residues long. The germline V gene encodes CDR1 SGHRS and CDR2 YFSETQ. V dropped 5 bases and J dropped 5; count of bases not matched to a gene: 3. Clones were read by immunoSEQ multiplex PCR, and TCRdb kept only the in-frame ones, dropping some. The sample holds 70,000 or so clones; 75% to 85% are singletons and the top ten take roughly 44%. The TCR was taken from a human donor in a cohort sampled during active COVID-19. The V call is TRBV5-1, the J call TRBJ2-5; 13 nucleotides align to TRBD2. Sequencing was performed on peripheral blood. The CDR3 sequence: CASSGLAGAETQYF. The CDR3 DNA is TGCGCCAGCAGTGGACTAGCGGGAGCGGAGACCCAGTACTTC.